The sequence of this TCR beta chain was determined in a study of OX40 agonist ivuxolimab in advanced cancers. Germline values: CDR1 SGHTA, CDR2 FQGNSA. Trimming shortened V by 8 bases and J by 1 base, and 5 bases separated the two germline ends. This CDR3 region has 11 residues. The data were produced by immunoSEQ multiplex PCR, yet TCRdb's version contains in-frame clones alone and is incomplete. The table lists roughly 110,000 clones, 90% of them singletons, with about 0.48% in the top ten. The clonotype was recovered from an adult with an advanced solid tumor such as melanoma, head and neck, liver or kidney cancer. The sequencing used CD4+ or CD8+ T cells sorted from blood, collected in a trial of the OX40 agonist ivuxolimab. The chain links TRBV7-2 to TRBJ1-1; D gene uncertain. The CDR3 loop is CASLRNTEAFF. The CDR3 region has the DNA TGTGCCAGCCTAAGGAACACTGAAGCTTTCTTT.